These 17 T cell receptor beta chains were sequenced from one sample in a study of cytomegalovirus exposure and HLA in healthy donors. Only in-frame clones appear in the TCRdb table, and some are missing; sequencing was by immunoSEQ multiplex PCR. Of about 250,000 clones listed, about 88% were seen once; the top ten hold approximately 12%. What was sequenced was PBMCs. These receptors originate from a man aged 18 to 35 in good health and CMV-seropositive.

This clone was observed once. The rearrangement links TRBV30 to TRBJ2-7; D may match TRBD1 or TRBD2 (6 bases each). This CDR3 spans 13 amino acids. V dropped 2 bases and J dropped 5 bases, with 13 bases sitting between them. Germline CDR1 is GTSNPN and CDR2 is SVGIG (reference sequence). The CDR3 loop is CAWSSGAFHEQYF. The CDR3 bases are TGTGCCTGGAGTTCGGGGGCGTTCCACGAGCAGTACTTC.

The table lists this clone with many counts. For the CDR3, the DNA is TGTGCCAGCAGCTCTGGGGTGAGGGAGGCTCAGCCCCAGCATTTT. Translated: CASSSGVREAQPQHF. The chain recombines TRBV7-2 with TRBJ1-5; D remains ambiguous. The V end was cut by 4 bases, the J end by 6 bases, with 16 bases between. The germline V gene has CDR1 SGHTA and CDR2 FQGNSA. This CDR3 contains 15 residues. The variable domain in full, completed from reference TRBV7-2 and TRBJ1-5, reads GAGVSQSPSNKVTEKGKDVELRCDPISGHTALYWYRQSLGQGLEFLIYFQGNSAPDKSGLPSDRFSAERTGGSVSTLTIQRTQQEDSAVYLCASSSGVREAQPQHFGDGTRLSIL.

Points on this clone: Other DNA variants within this sample encode the same CDR3. The genes are TRBV20-1 and TRBJ2-7; possible D gene TRBD1, 7 bases. Trimming pared 6 bases from V and 3 bases from J, leaving 9 bases between. Germline values: CDR1 DFQATT, CDR2 SNEGSKA (reference sequence). The CDR3 is 11 amino acids. The CDR3 sequence: CSARGVYEQYF. In nucleotides, the CDR3 is TGCAGTGCCAGGGGGGTCTACGAGCAGTACTTC.

This chain links TRBV21-1 with TRBJ2-7; the DNA was not compared with TRBD2, the D call given in the table. TRBV21-1 is a listed pseudogene. The CDR3 is made up of 16 amino acids. CDR3 in amino acids: CASSIAGLAGADEQYF. In DNA, the CDR3 is TGTGCCAGCAGCATAGCGGGACTAGCGGGAGCCGACGAGCAGTACTTC.

In this sample, this clone turned up a few times. The chain employs TRBV7-9 and TRBJ1-1; D gene uncertain. Germline V gene lookup returns CDR1 SEHNR and CDR2 FQNEAQ (reference sequence). The CDR3 consists of 12 residues. V was trimmed by 1 base and J by 1 base, leaving 1 base between them. The CDR3 loop reads CASSLENTEAFF. CDR3 DNA sequence: TGTGCCAGCAGCTTAGAGAACACTGAAGCTTTCTTT.

The CDR3 here is CASSSRGSREDEKLFF. The CDR3 coding sequence is TGTGCCAGCAGTTCCCGAGGCTCGAGAGAAGATGAAAAACTGTTTTTT. The chain joins TRBV28 to TRBJ1-4, with no clear D. CDR1 is MDHEN and CDR2 is SYDVKM in the germline V gene. The CDR3 loop spans 16 amino acids. Trimming shortened V by 4 bases and J by 6 bases, and 18 bases separated the two germline ends.

The chain combines TRBV5-4 with TRBJ2-7, with D tentatively TRBD1 or TRBD2 (6 bases each). Looked up from germline, CDR1 is SGHNT and CDR2 is YYREEE (reference sequence). The CDR3 spans 15 residues. Trimming took off 7 bases at V and 0 bases at J, with 17 bases between the two ends. Here the CDR3 reads CASRPGGDNSYEQYF. In DNA form, the CDR3 reads TGTGCCAGCCGCCCTGGCGGGGACAACTCCTACGAGCAGTACTTC.

The chain has TRBV5-6 and TRBJ1-2, with 7 bases matching TRBD1. The CDR3 contains 15 residues. V lost 0 bases, J lost 6 bases, and 8 bases stayed unmatched. Germline V gene sequence: CDR1 SGHDT, CDR2 YYEEEE. The CDR3 protein is CASSLAGLGQDGYTF. The CDR3 nucleotides are TGTGCCAGCAGCTTGGCAGGCCTCGGACAGGATGGCTACACCTTC.

The rearrangement joins TRBV4-3 to TRBJ1-1, with a tentative D call TRBD1 (5 bases). Looked up from germline, CDR1 is LGHNA and CDR2 is YSLEER. With 0 bases removed from V and 6 bases from J, the gap between germline ends came to 8 bases. The length of the CDR3 is 13 residues. CDR3 region: CASSQEPGPEAFF. The DNA for the CDR3 is TGCGCCAGCAGCCAAGAACCGGGACCTGAAGCTTTCTTT.

This clone was picked up one time. The genes are TRBV15 and TRBJ1-3; D gene unclear. The germline V and J ends were trimmed by 5 bases and 6 bases, with 11 bases remaining between them. Germline loops: CDR1 LNHNV, CDR2 YYDKDF (reference sequence). CDR3 length equals 13 residues. CDR3 DNA sequence: TGTGCCACCAGCGTCCCGGCACAAAACACCATATATTTT. Encoded protein: CATSVPAQNTIYF.

This clone was recorded only once. The J gene is TRBJ2-1, the V gene TRBV4-1; no clear D gene. The CDR3 totals 13 residues. Germline-derived CDR1 and CDR2 are MGHRA and YSYEKL. V was pared by 1 base and J by 3 bases, with 4 bases between. CDR3: CASSQVNYNEQFF. The DNA for the CDR3 is TGCGCCAGCAGCCAAGTCAACTACAATGAGCAGTTCTTC.

The chain recombines TRBV4-1 with TRBJ2-7; D is possibly TRBD1 (6 bases). The CDR3 totals 13 residues. Per the germline V gene, CDR1 is MGHRA and CDR2 is YSYEKL. V was pared by 5 bases and J by 3 bases, with 11 bases between. The CDR3 DNA is TGCGCCAGCAGCTCGGGACAAAACTACGAGCAGTACTTC. Encoded protein: CASSSGQNYEQYF.

V is TRBV30 and J is TRBJ1-4; no reliable D call. The CDR3 loop spans 14 amino acids. Germline V gene sequence: CDR1 GTSNPN, CDR2 SVGIG (reference sequence). V lost 0 bases, J lost 13 bases, and 18 bases lay in between. CDR3 DNA sequence: TGTGCCTGGAGTGTAGGTCCCAGAGAAGTGTTACTGTTTTTT. It is translated as CAWSVGPREVLLFF.

This clone was seen many times. The chain's CDR3 is CASRLSGGGYNEQFF. DNA for the CDR3: TGTGCCAGCAGACTTAGCGGGGGAGGCTACAATGAGCAGTTCTTC. The chain uses TRBV7-2 and TRBJ2-1; 9 nucleotides align to TRBD2. This CDR3 has 15 residues. Germline CDR1 SGHTA, CDR2 FQGNSA. Trimming removed 6 bases from V and 3 bases from J; junction bases left unmatched: 6.

The rearrangement uses TRBV6-5 and TRBJ1-1, with D possibly matching TRBD1 (5 bases). The V end was cut by 0 bases, the J end by 3 bases, with 11 bases between. Per the germline V gene, CDR1 is MNHEY and CDR2 is SVGAGI. CDR3 size: 15 residues. CDR3 DNA sequence: TGTGCCAGCAGTTACTCGATAAGGGGCGACACTGAAGCTTTCTTT. Translating it yields CASSYSIRGDTEAFF.

V usage is TRBV10-3 and J usage is TRBJ1-2; D is ambiguous. This CDR3 contains 14 residues. Germline CDR1 reads ENHRY; CDR2 reads SYGVKD. Deletions cut 2 bases from V and 5 bases from J, with 12 bases between. CDR3 protein: CAISEVSRTYGYTF. The CDR3 bases are TGTGCCATCAGTGAGGTCAGCCGAACATATGGCTACACCTTC.

The chain uses TRBV11-2 and TRBJ2-7; D is ambiguous. The CDR3 has 14 amino acids. The V and J ends lost 2 bases and 4 bases respectively, with 12 bases between them. CDR1 is SGHAT and CDR2 is FQNNGV in the germline V gene. As DNA, the CDR3 is TGTGCCAGCAGCTTAAGGGCCGGTAGATACGAGCAGTACTTC. Encoded protein: CASSLRAGRYEQYF.